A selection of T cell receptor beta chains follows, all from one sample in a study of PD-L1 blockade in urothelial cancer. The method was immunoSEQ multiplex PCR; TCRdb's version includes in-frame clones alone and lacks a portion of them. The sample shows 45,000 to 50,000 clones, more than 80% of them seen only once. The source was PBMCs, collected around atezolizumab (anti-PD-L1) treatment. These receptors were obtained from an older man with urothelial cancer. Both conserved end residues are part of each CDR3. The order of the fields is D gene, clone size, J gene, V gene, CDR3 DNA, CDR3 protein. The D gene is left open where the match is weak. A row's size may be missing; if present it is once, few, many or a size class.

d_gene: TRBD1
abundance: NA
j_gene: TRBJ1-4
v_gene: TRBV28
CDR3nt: TGTGCCAGCAGTTTTTCGACAGGGCGGAATGAAAAACTGTTTTTT
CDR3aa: CASSFSTGRNEKLFF

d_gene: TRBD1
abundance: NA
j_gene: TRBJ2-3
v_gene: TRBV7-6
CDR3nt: TGTGCCAGCAGCTTACGACAGGGTGTCACAGATACGCAGTATTTT
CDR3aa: CASSLRQGVTDTQYF

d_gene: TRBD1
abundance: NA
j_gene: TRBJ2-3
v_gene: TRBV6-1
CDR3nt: TGTGCCAGCAGACGACAGGGCGTGGATACGCAGTATTTT
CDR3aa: CASRRQGVDTQYF

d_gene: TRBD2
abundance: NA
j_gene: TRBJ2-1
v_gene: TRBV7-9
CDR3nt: TGTGCCAGCACCGATAGCGGGAGGAGCTATGAGCAGTTCTTC
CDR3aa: CASTDSGRSYEQFF

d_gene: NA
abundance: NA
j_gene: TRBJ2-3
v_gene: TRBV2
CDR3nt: TGTGCCAGCAGTGATGACGGGACTAGCACAGATACGCAGTATTTT
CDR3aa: CASSDDGTSTDTQYF

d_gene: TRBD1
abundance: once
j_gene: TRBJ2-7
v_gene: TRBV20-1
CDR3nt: TGCAGTGCTCCCGGACAGGTCGAGCAGTACTTC
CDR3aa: CSAPGQVEQYF

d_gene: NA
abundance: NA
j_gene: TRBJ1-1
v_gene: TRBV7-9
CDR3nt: TGTGCCAGCAGCTTAGGAGGAGTAGAGCCGAACACTGAAGCTTTCTTT
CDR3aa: CASSLGGVEPNTEAFF

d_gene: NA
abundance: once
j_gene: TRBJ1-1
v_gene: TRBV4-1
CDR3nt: TGCGCCAGCAGCCCTCAGGGGAACACTGAAGCTTTCTTT
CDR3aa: CASSPQGNTEAFF

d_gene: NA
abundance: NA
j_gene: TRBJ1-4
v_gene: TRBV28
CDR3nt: TGTGCCAGCCGACGAGGGTTCCTCAGGGGCGCAGGGGCAACTAATGAAAAACTGTTTTTT
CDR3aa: CASRRGFLRGAGATNEKLFF

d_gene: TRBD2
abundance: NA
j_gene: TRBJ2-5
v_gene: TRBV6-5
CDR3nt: TGTGCCAGCAGTTCTCGGACTAGCGGGAAAGAGACCCAGTACTTC
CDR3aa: CASSSRTSGKETQYF

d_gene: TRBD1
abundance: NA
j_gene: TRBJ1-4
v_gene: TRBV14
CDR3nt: TGTGCCAGCCGGGGACAGGGGAATGAAAAACTGTTTTTT
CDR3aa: CASRGQGNEKLFF

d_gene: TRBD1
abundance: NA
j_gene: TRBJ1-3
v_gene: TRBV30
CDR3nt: TGTGCCAGACAGGGCTCTGGAAACACCATATATTTT
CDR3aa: CARQGSGNTIYF

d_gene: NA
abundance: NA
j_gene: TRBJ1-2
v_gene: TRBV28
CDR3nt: TGTGCCAGCAGTTTACCCGACACTCACGGCTACACCTTC
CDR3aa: CASSLPDTHGYTF

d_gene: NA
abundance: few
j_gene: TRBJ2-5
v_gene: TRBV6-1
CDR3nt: TGTGCCAGCAGTGGGGAGATAGGGTCGGGGTCAGAGACCCAGTACTTC
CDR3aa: CASSGEIGSGSETQYF

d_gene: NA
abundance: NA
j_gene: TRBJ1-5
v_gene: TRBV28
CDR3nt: TGTGCCAGCAGTTTATACCCAGGGGAGAGGGATCAGCCCCAGCATTTT
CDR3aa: CASSLYPGERDQPQHF

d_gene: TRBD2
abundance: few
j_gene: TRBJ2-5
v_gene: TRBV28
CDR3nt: TGTGCCAGCAAGGGGACTAGCGGGATGGTGACCCAGTACTTC
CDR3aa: CASKGTSGMVTQYF

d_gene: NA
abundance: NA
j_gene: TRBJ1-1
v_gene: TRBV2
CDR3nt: TGTGCCAGCTGGGAGGACAATGAGAACACTGAAGCTTTCTTT
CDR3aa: CASWEDNENTEAFF

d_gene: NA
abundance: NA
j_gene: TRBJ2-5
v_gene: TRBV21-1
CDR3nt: TGTGCCAGCAGCAAAGCCGGGGCTAGCGCGACCCAAGAGACCCAGTACTTC
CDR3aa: CASSKAGASATQETQYF

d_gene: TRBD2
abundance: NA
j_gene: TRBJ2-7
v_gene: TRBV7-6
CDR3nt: TGTGCCAGCAGCTTAGGGCCGGCGGGAGGAACCTCCTACGAGCAGTACTTC
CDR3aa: CASSLGPAGGTSYEQYF

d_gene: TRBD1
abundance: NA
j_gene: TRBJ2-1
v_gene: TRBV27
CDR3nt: TGTGCCAGCAACCCCTACAACGGACAGGGGCAGTTCTTC
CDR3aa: CASNPYNGQGQFF

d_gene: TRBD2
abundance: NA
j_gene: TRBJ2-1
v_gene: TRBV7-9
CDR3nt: TGTGCCAGCAGCTTAGGCGGGAGCGTGGATAATGAGCAGTTCTTC
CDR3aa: CASSLGGSVDNEQFF

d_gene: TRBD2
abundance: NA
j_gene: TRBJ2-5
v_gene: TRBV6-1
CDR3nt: TGTGCCAGCAGTGCCTTACTAGCGGGATCAGAGACCCAGTACTTC
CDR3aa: CASSALLAGSETQYF

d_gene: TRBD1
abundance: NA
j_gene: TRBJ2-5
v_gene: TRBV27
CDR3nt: TGTGCCAGCAGTTTGGACAGGGGGCGAGTGGGAGAGACCCAGTACTTC
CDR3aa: CASSLDRGRVGETQYF

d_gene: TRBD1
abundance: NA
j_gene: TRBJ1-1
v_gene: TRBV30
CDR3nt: TGTGCCGGGATGCCGTGGGCAGGGGGAACTGAAGCTTTCTTT
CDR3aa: CAGMPWAGGTEAFF

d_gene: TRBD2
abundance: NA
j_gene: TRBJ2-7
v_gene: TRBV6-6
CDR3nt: TGTGCCAGCAGCCGGGGGGGCGGGAGGGACGAGCAGTACTTC
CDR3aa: CASSRGGGRDEQYF